This section outlines one T cell receptor beta chain sequence together with its context. Its specific antigen is unknown. No clone much larger than this one lies a single base away; base qualities are absent. V gives up 5 bases and J gives up 0 bases, and the segment between their germline ends measures 9 bases. The germline V gene specifies SGHRS as CDR1 and YFSETQ as CDR2. Including cysteine and phenylalanine, the CDR3 has 13 amino acids. The kept DNA is CDR3 alone, 39 bases in frame from the first base. The label giving this sample's time point can be read as: baseline before first vaccination. Vaccinee samples were obtained from the UK trials COV001 and COV002, which included a single-blind randomized controlled phase 2/3 trial of AZD1222 (ChAdOx1 nCoV-19) in healthy adults. Trial participant PBMC samples were collected at day 0 and day 28 after the second dose for TCRbeta chain sequencing. This entry is derived from a study of T cell responses to AZD1222 COVID-19 vaccine (dated by TCRdb to the early 2020s). General notes on the study: AZD1222 recipients whose second dose came at about 4 weeks and those whose second dose came at about 12 weeks were combined into one group, since spike-specific TCR depth and breadth did not differ between the two schedules. Trial participants were enrolled by age into 18-55, 56-69 and 70-plus year subgroups, with around 150, 28 and 57 TCR-sequenced participants respectively. A total of 233 trial participants underwent TCR sequencing, of whom 200 to 220 received two doses of AZD1222 and about 25 received two doses of the MenACWY control vaccine.

The CDR3 regions of human TCRbeta chains were subjected to immunosequencing. From the authors' description of their analysis: Repertoire TCRs were checked for matches against a reference library of SARS-CoV-2-specific TCRs that had been generated using the MIRA antigen-specificity platform. Breadth was defined as the fraction of unique TCRs that were SARS-CoV-2-associated, and depth was defined as the fraction of total T cells that were SARS-CoV-2-associated. Using the MIRA data, each spike-specific TCR was assigned both to the spike region to which the TCR was reactive and to a CD4 or CD8 class. Log10-transformed breadth and depth values were compared by one-way ANOVA with Sidak's multiple comparisons tests. Sourced from immuneACCESS, this table was stored by TCRdb with only in-frame sequences that have V and J called. A share of the clones is absent; for the studies checked, an unresolved V gene accounts for under half, and the remainder has no known explanation. V and J calls and clone size come straight from that table; D and trimming were deduced from the DNA. The sample profile shows approximately 90,000 clones; 80% to 90% of them were found once. The biggest ten clones account for 7% of the sample.

On the study overall, not on this receptor specifically: Spike-specific TCR breadth and depth rose significantly after two AZD1222 doses compared with day 0 and with MenACWY recipients. Epitopes outside the regions mutated in the B.1.351 and B.1.1.7 variants were reportedly recognized by nearly half of the unique spike-specific TCRs. Vaccine-associated CD4 TCRs spanned the whole spike protein, with dominant responses in regions 160-218 and 743-854. Conclusions about previously exposed vaccinees were limited because only six AZD1222 recipients were SARS-CoV-2 seropositive at baseline. The 56-69-year group was small, and its depth increase did not reach significance, likely because of low power. Participants were mostly white British, with more females than males. The authors suggested clonal diversity may have been underestimated. Because no samples from the day 14 peak response were available, repertoires could be characterized only after the peak T cell response.

The specimen comprised peripheral blood, sampled on day 0 of AZD1222 vaccination. The TCR was taken from an adult in good health. The V and J segments used are TRBV5-1 and TRBJ2-7, with a tentative D gene TRBD2 over 6 matching bases. The nucleotide sequence reads as follows: TGCGCCAGCAGTGGGGGGTACTCCTACGAGCAGTACTTC. This codes for CASSGGYSYEQYF.